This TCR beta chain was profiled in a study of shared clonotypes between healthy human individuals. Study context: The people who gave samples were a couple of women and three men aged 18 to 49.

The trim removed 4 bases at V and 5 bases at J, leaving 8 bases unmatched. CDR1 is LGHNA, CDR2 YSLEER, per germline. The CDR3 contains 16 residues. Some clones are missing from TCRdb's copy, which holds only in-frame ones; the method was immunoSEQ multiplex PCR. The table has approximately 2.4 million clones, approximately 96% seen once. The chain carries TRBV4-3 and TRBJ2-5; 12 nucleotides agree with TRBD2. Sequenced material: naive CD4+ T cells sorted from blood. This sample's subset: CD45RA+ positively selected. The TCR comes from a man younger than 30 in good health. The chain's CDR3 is CASSPKRTSGMETQYF. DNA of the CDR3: TGCGCCAGCAGCCCAAAGAGGACTAGCGGGATGGAGACCCAGTACTTC.